This note documents a single T cell receptor (beta chain) sequence. The record originates from a study of blood T cell repertoires in COVID-19. About the research overall: PBMCs, B-cell-depleted T cells, or T cells were the source of the cDNA or gDNA that made up the material.

The CDR3 sequence is 14 residues long. Germline V gives CDR1 SGHNT, CDR2 YENEEA. The V gene lost 6 bases and the J gene lost 2 bases, with 12 bases spanning the gap. Method: immunoSEQ multiplex PCR; TCRdb's copy keeps in-frame clones and lacks some. Seen here are some 150,000 clones, approximately 82% observed once, and the top ten hold roughly 7.2%. The chain carries TRBV11-3 and TRBJ2-3; D perhaps matches TRBD2 (6 bases). Sequences were obtained from peripheral blood. This TCR derives from a woman between 50 and 59 years old in a cohort sampled during active or convalescent COVID-19. CDR3 region: CASSKGLYTDTQYF. The CDR3 bases are TGTGCCAGCAGTAAGGGACTTTACACAGATACGCAGTATTTT.